This T cell receptor beta chain was found in a study of cytomegalovirus exposure and HLA in healthy donors. General study results and limits: In vitro confirmation showed three CMV-associated chains to be CMV antigen specific.

Between the trimmed V and J ends, which lost 4 bases and 6 bases, there was a span of 7 bases. Germline V gives CDR1 SNHLY, CDR2 FYNNEI. The CDR3 is 12 residues long. Primers: 60 Vbeta forward and 13 Jbeta reverse. This table comes from immunoSEQ multiplex PCR, and its TCRdb copy is limited to in-frame clones, with some not included. The top ten clones hold approximately 10% of a sample with 30,000 to 40,000 clones, roughly 89% of them seen once. About this clone: Its target is not known.

The specimen was PBMCs. This TCR derives from a woman between 40 and 50 years old in good health and CMV-seropositive. The chain has TRBV2 and TRBJ1-5; tentative D call: TRBD1 (6 bases). CDR3 DNA sequence: TGTGCCAGCAGTGGGACAGTTCAGCCCCAGCATTTT. Protein sequence: CASSGTVQPQHF. The complete variable domain, with remaining parts taken from reference TRBV2 and TRBJ1-5, reads EPEVTQTPSHQVTQMGQEVILRCVPISNHLYFYWYRQILGQKVEFLVSFYNNEISEKSEIFDDQFSVERPDGSNFTLKIRSTKLEDSAMYFCASSGTVQPQHFGDGTRLSIL.